The rows below give T cell receptor beta chains drawn from one sample of a study of OX40 agonist ivuxolimab in advanced cancers. Method: immunoSEQ multiplex PCR; TCRdb's copy keeps in-frame clones and lacks some. The sample shows 55,000 to 85,000 clones, roughly nine tenths of them seen only once. The sample here was CD4+ or CD8+ T cells sorted from blood, taken in a trial of the OX40 agonist ivuxolimab. These receptor sequences come from an adult with an advanced solid tumor such as melanoma, head and neck, liver or kidney cancer. The CDR3 runs from the conserved cysteine through the conserved F or W. Fields, in order: V gene, D gene, J gene, clone size, CDR3 protein, CDR3 DNA. D genes are given only for firm matches. The listing skips clone size in some rows; elsewhere it reads once, few, many or a size class.

V: TRBV13
D: NA
J: TRBJ1-3
size: once
CDR3: CASSFRSGNTIYF
DNA: TGTGCCAGCAGCTTCCGGTCTGGAAACACCATATATTTT

V: TRBV20-1
D: TRBD1
J: TRBJ1-2
size: NA
CDR3: CRTGFIGGYTF
DNA: TGCAGGACAGGGTTTATCGGTGGCTACACCTTC

V: TRBV6-1
D: NA
J: TRBJ1-5
size: NA
CDR3: CASSATSGTRLGGSQHF
DNA: TGTGCCAGCAGTGCCACTTCTGGGACACGGCTGGGGGGGTCCCAGCATTTT

V: TRBV6-5
D: NA
J: TRBJ2-7
size: few
CDR3: CASSPGRTGEQYF
DNA: TGTGCCAGCAGTCCAGGGAGGACGGGGGAGCAGTACTTC

V: TRBV5-6
D: TRBD1
J: TRBJ2-7
size: NA
CDR3: CASSTSGGTGAYEQYF
DNA: TGTGCCAGCAGCACCTCTGGGGGGACAGGGGCCTACGAGCAGTACTTC

V: TRBV7-2
D: NA
J: TRBJ1-4
size: once
CDR3: CASSRERGGSATNEKLFF
DNA: TGTGCCAGCAGCCGAGAAAGGGGGGGATCCGCAACTAATGAAAAACTGTTTTTT

V: TRBV5-1
D: TRBD2
J: TRBJ2-1
size: NA
CDR3: CASSLGPGLAAKSGSYNEQFF
DNA: TGCGCCAGCAGCTTGGGGCCAGGACTAGCGGCAAAAAGTGGCTCCTACAATGAGCAGTTCTTC

V: TRBV7-3
D: TRBD2
J: TRBJ2-5
size: NA
CDR3: CASSTGLAGEGETQYF
DNA: TGTGCCAGCAGCACCGGACTAGCGGGAGAAGGAGAGACCCAGTACTTC

V: TRBV27
D: TRBD2
J: TRBJ2-1
size: NA
CDR3: CASSATRVAGVKYNEQFF
DNA: TGTGCCAGCAGTGCTACCCGAGTAGCGGGAGTGAAATACAATGAGCAGTTCTTC

V: TRBV6-1
D: NA
J: TRBJ1-3
size: few
CDR3: CASSENYSGNTIYF
DNA: TGTGCCAGTAGTGAAAACTACTCTGGAAACACCATATATTTT

V: TRBV4-1
D: TRBD1
J: TRBJ1-4
size: NA
CDR3: CASSQQSTGATNEKLFF
DNA: TGCGCCAGCAGCCAACAAAGTACAGGGGCAACTAATGAAAAACTGTTTTTT

V: TRBV5-4
D: NA
J: TRBJ2-2
size: NA
CDR3: CASSFISSGELFF
DNA: TGTGCCAGCAGCTTCATTTCATCCGGGGAGCTGTTTTTT

V: TRBV15
D: TRBD1
J: TRBJ2-7
size: NA
CDR3: CATSSPGQGTAYEQYF
DNA: TGTGCCACCAGCAGTCCCGGACAGGGGACTGCCTACGAGCAGTACTTC

V: TRBV30
D: NA
J: TRBJ2-3
size: NA
CDR3: CAWKGGTRTSTDTQYF
DNA: TGTGCCTGGAAGGGCGGAACCCGTACTAGCACAGATACGCAGTATTTT

V: TRBV29-1
D: NA
J: TRBJ1-2
size: NA
CDR3: CSVADVSYGYTF
DNA: TGCAGCGTTGCGGACGTTAGCTATGGCTACACCTTC

V: TRBV20-1
D: NA
J: TRBJ1-1
size: few
CDR3: CSATPGGAFF
DNA: TGCAGTGCTACCCCCGGGGGAGCTTTCTTT

V: TRBV5-6
D: TRBD2
J: TRBJ2-3
size: NA
CDR3: CASQGGRRNTDTQYF
DNA: TGTGCCAGCCAGGGCGGGAGACGGAACACAGATACGCAGTATTTT

V: TRBV7-2
D: TRBD1
J: TRBJ1-5
size: NA
CDR3: CASSSRDRVFQPQHF
DNA: TGTGCCAGCAGCTCCCGGGACAGGGTTTTTCAGCCCCAGCATTTT

V: TRBV6-1
D: TRBD1
J: TRBJ1-5
size: NA
CDR3: CASSEVGGGYNQPQHF
DNA: TGTGCCAGCAGTGAAGTGGGAGGGGGCTACAATCAGCCCCAGCATTTT

V: TRBV28
D: NA
J: TRBJ2-3
size: NA
CDR3: CASSTPTDNTDTQYF
DNA: TGTGCCAGCAGTACACCTACAGATAACACAGATACGCAGTATTTT

V: TRBV28
D: TRBD1
J: TRBJ1-5
size: NA
CDR3: CASSWDRGNQPQHF
DNA: TGTGCCAGCAGTTGGGACAGGGGGAATCAGCCCCAGCATTTT

V: TRBV9
D: NA
J: TRBJ2-1
size: once
CDR3: CASSVAGGPERVSSYNEQFF
DNA: TGTGCCAGCAGCGTCGCCGGGGGACCAGAGCGGGTGAGCTCCTACAATGAGCAGTTCTTC